This T cell receptor (beta chain) came from a study of shared clonotypes between healthy human individuals. This clone was seen more than once but under ten times. The protocol was immunoSEQ multiplex PCR, while the TCRdb copy is restricted to in-frame clones and leaves out a portion. The profile shows 850,000 to 1,200,000 clones, approximately 76% of them singletons. The receptor's source is a man between 18 and 29 years old in good health. Sequenced sample: memory CD4+ T cells sorted from blood. As to subset: CD45RA-negative fraction.

The CDR3 sequence: CASRLGSNQPQHF. The CDR3 DNA sequence: TGTGCCAGCAGACTGGGTAGCAATCAGCCCCAGCATTTT. The J gene is TRBJ1-5, the V gene TRBV6-1; D remains ambiguous. The V gene lost 6 bases and the J gene lost 0 bases, with 6 bases spanning the gap. This CDR3 has 13 residues. Germline V gives CDR1 MNHNS, CDR2 SASEGT.